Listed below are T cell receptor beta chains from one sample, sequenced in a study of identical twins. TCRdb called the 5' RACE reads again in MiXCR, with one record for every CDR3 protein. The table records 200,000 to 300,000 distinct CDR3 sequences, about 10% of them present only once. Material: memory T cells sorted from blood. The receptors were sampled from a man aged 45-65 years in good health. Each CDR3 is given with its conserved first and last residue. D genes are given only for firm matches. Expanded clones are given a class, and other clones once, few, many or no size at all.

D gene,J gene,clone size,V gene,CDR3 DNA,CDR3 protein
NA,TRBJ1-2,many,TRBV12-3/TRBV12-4,TGTGCCAGCAGTTTAGCGGGGGGCTACACCTTC,CASSLAGGYTF
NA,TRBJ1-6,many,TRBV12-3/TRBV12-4,TGTGCCAGCGGGTCTCTCAGGAGCTCCTATAATTCACCCCTCCACTTT,CASGSLRSSYNSPLHF
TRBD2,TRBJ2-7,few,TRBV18,TGTGCCAGCTCACTTAAGACGGGGGGGAGCTCCTACGAGCAGTACTTC,CASSLKTGGSSYEQYF
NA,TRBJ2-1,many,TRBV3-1,TGTGCCAGCAGCCCTTCGGTGGAGCCCTACAATGAGCAGTTCTTC,CASSPSVEPYNEQFF
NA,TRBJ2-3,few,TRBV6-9,TGTGCCAGCAGTTTCACGATGGGGGAAGAAAACCTCACAGATACGCAGTATTTT,CASSFTMGEENLTDTQYF
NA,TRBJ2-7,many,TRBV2,TGTGCCAGCAAACCAGGGGACCCGGGGCACGAGCAGTACTTC,CASKPGDPGHEQYF
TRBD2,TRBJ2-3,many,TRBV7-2,TGTGCCAGCAGCTTATCTTACCTCGGGCGGGAGGGAGATACGCAGTATTTT,CASSLSYLGREGDTQYF
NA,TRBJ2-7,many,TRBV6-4,TGTGCCAGCAGTGATTGGGCAAGCCTTGTGTGGCCCTACGAGCAGTACTTC,CASSDWASLVWPYEQYF
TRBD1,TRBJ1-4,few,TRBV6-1,TGTGCCAGCAGCGACAGGGGGCAGGAGGAAAAACTGTTTTTT,CASSDRGQEEKLFF
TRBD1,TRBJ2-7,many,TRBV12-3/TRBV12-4,TGTGCCAGCAGTTTGGGCAGGGGGCCCTACGAGCAGTACTTC,CASSLGRGPYEQYF
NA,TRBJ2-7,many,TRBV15,TGTGCCACCAGCAGAGGCAGGGACGAGCAGTACTTC,CATSRGRDEQYF
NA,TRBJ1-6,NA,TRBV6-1,TGTGCCACAGGGCCCCAGGGCGCGGGTAATTCACCCCTCCACTTT,CATGPQGAGNSPLHF
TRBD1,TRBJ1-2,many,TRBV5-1,TGCGCCAGCAGCTTGTCCGGGGACAGGGGCTATGGCTACACCTTC,CASSLSGDRGYGYTF
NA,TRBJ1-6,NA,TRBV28,TGTGCCAGCAGTTATGGACGGCGCTATAATTCACCCCTCCACTTT,CASSYGRRYNSPLHF
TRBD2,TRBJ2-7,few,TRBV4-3,TGCGCCAGCAGCCAAGATCCTAGCGGGAGGCCCTACGAGCAGTACTTC,CASSQDPSGRPYEQYF
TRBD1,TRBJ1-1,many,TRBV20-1,TGCAGTGCGAGACAGGGGGCGCGTGGCACTGAAGCTTTCTTT,CSARQGARGTEAFF
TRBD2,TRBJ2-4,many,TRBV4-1,TGCGCCAGCAGCCAAGACGCGGGGGGGCCAAGAATTCAGTACTTC,CASSQDAGGPRIQYF
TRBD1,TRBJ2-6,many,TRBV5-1,TGCGCCAGCAGTCGACAGGGGGCTGGCGGGGCCAACGTCCTGACTTTC,CASSRQGAGGANVLTF
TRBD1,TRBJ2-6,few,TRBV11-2,TGTGCCAGCAGCCCCCGACAGGGGGGTTTTTCAGGGGCCAACGTCCTGACTTTC,CASSPRQGGFSGANVLTF
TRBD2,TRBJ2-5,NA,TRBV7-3,TGTGCCAGCAGCCCGGGTCCAAAGCGGGAGGGCCCCGAGACCCAGTACTTC,CASSPGPKREGPETQYF
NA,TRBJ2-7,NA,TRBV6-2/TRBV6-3,TGTGCCAGCAGTTGGGACGAGTACTACGAGCAGTACTTC,CASSWDEYYEQYF
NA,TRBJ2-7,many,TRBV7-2,TGTGCCAGCAGCTTAATGTCGGCCGAGCAGTACTTC,CASSLMSAEQYF
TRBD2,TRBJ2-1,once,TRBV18,TGTGCCAGCTCACCAGATCTAGCGGGAGGGCCTACTTTCTTC,CASSPDLAGGPTFF
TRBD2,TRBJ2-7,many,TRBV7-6,TGTGCCAGCAGCTCTTGGGGGACTAGCGGGAGTTACGAGCAGTACTTC,CASSSWGTSGSYEQYF
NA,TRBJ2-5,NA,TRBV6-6,TGTGCCAGCGGAATGGAGACCCAGTACTTC,CASGMETQYF
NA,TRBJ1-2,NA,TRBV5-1,TGCGCCAGCAGCTTGGCCGGTGTCAGGGGAAGTCCTGGCTACACCTTC,CASSLAGVRGSPGYTF
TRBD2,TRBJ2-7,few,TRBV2,TGTGCCAGCAGTTCACAAACTAGCGGGAGGCCCTACGAGCAGTACTTC,CASSSQTSGRPYEQYF
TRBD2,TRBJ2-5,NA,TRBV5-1,TGCGCCAGCAGCTGGGTACTAGCGGGGGAAGAGACCCAGTACTTC,CASSWVLAGEETQYF
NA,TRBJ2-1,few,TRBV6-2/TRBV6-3,TGTGCCAGCAGTACATCCGGGCAGGGTGAGCAGTTCTTC,CASSTSGQGEQFF
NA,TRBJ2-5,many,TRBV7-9,TGTGCCAGCAGCTTACGATCTGGGGTAGAGACCCAGTACTTC,CASSLRSGVETQYF
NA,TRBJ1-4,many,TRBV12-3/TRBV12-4,TGTGCCAGCAGTTTTTCACAGTATGAAAAACTGTTTTTT,CASSFSQYEKLFF
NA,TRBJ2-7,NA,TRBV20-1,TGCAGTGCTGAGGGGTTGCGCTACGAGCAGTACTTC,CSAEGLRYEQYF
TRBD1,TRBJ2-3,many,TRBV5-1,TGCGCCAGCAGCCTATTCGGTCGAATGACAGGGGGAGTCACAGATACGCAGTATTTT,CASSLFGRMTGGVTDTQYF
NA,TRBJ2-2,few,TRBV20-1,TGCAGTGCTGGCATTGCTCGAGCGGTTGCCGGGGAGCTGTTTTTT,CSAGIARAVAGELFF
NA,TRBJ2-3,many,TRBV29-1,TGCAGCCACTCCCGGACGTCTTCTAGCACAGATACGCAGTATTTT,CSHSRTSSSTDTQYF
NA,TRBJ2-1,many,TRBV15,TGTGCCACCAGCAGGCGGGTTTCCTACAATGAGCAGTTCTTC,CATSRRVSYNEQFF
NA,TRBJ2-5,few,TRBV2,TGTGCCAGCACGTGGGGGGGGCTAGCGGAACAAGAGACCCAGTACTTC,CASTWGGLAEQETQYF
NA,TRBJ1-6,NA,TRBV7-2,TGTGCCAGCAGCCCACAATCCGGCCGGTTTAATTCACCCCTCCACTTT,CASSPQSGRFNSPLHF
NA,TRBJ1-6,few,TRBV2,TGTGCCAGCAATCCAGGGGTTAATTCACCCCTCCACTTT,CASNPGVNSPLHF
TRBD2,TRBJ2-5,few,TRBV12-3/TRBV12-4,TGTGCCAGCAGTTTAGGAGTTAGCGGGGGGTACGAGACCCAGTACTTC,CASSLGVSGGYETQYF
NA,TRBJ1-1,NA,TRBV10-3,TGTGCCATCAGTTTGGGAGGGGGTGAAGCTTTCTTT,CAISLGGGEAFF
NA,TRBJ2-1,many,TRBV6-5,TGTGCCAGCAGTTCGGGGAGCTCCTACAATGAGCAGTTCTTC,CASSSGSSYNEQFF
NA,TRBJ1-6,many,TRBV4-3,TGCGCCAGCAGCCACGGGACTTCGAATTCACCCCTCCACTTT,CASSHGTSNSPLHF
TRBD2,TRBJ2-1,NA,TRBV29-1,TGCAGCGTTGCACTAGCGGGATTCTACAATGAGCAGTTCTTC,CSVALAGFYNEQFF
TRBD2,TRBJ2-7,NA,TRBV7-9,TGTGCCAGCAGTCCTAGCGGGGTCTACGAGCAGTACTTC,CASSPSGVYEQYF
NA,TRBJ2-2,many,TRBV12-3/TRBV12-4,TGTGCCAGCAGATTTGACACTTTTAGCCAGACGAACACCGGGGAGCTGTTTTTT,CASRFDTFSQTNTGELFF
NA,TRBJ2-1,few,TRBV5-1,TGCGCCAGCAGCTTGGGCCAAACCTACAATGAGCAGTTCTTC,CASSLGQTYNEQFF
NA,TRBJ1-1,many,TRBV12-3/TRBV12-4,TGTGCCAGCAGGACTACAGTGTCCTTGAACACTGAAGCTTTCTTT,CASRTTVSLNTEAFF
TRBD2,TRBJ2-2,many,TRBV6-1,TGTGCCAGCAGATCAACTAGCGGATACACCGGGGAGCTGTTTTTT,CASRSTSGYTGELFF
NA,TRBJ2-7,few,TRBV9,TGTGCCAGCAGTGGGGGGTCCTACGAGCAGTACTTC,CASSGGSYEQYF
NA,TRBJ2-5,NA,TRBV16,TGTGCCAGCAGCCAATCTTCTGGGCTGGAGGAGACCCAGTACTTC,CASSQSSGLEETQYF
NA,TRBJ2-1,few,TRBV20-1,TGCAGTGCTAGCGGGGGCTACAATGAGCAGTTCTTC,CSASGGYNEQFF
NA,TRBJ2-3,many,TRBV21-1,TGTGCCAGCAGCAGGTCTAGAGACAGGGTGAGCACAGATACGCAGTATTTT,CASSRSRDRVSTDTQYF
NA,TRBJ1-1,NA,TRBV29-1,TGCAGCGTGAGGGCGGAGGGGGATGCTGAAGCTTTCTTT,CSVRAEGDAEAFF
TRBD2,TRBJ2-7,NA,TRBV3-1,TGTGCCAGCAGCCTAGTAACTAGCGGGGCTTACGAGCAGTACTTC,CASSLVTSGAYEQYF
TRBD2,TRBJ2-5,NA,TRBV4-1,TGCGCCAGCAGCCAAGAGGAGCGGGGGAGCTACCAAGAGACCCAGTACTTC,CASSQEERGSYQETQYF